A single sample is the source of the 31 T cell receptor beta chains below, sequenced in a study of T-cell reconstitution after alpha-beta-depleted transplantation in children. Study conclusions and caveats: Newly made T cells mostly supplied T-cell counts and diversity one year after transplant.

TCRbeta library preparation incorporated unique molecular identifiers. Each CDR3 protein gets one entry after TCRdb re-called the PCR reads with MiXCR. The sample records fewer than 350,000 distinct CDR3 sequences, over 7.5% being singletons. These receptors have no identified antigens. This sample comprised peripheral blood, obtained 360 days after TCRalphabeta/CD19-depleted stem cell transplant. These receptors were taken from a female patient aged 2-15 years who had a stem cell transplant for Fanconi anemia, so the T cells may come from the graft donor.

This clonotype was found a few times. V gene TRBV11-2 combines with J gene TRBJ2-1, with 7 bases fitting TRBD2. Trimming at V came to 6 bases and at J to 4 bases, leaving 9 bases not matched to a gene. Per germline, CDR1 SGHAT and CDR2 FQNNGV. The CDR3 spans 15 residues. As DNA, the CDR3 is TGTGCCAGCAGTCTACTAGCGTCCGCTTACAATGAGCAGTTCTTC. This codes for CASSLLASAYNEQFF. The whole variable domain, remainder taken from reference TRBV11-2 and TRBJ2-1, is EAGVAQSPRYKIIEKRQSVAFWCNPISGHATLYWYQQILGQGPKLLIQFQNNGVVDDSQLPKDRFSAERLKGVDSTLKIQPAKLEDSAVYLCASSLLASAYNEQFFGPGTRLTVL.

This chain uses TRBV11-2 with TRBJ2-1; no definite D call. Trimming removed 5 bases from V and 5 bases from J, with 13 bases in between. CDR1 is SGHAT and CDR2 is FQNNGV in the germline V gene. The CDR3 runs to 14 residues. CDR3 sequence reads: CASSVRTWDNEQFF. The CDR3 nucleotides are TGTGCCAGCAGCGTCCGAACCTGGGACAATGAGCAGTTCTTC.

This clonotype was seen only a few times. The chain carries TRBV20-1 and TRBJ1-5, with 9 bases that match TRBD1. CDR1 is DFQATT, CDR2 SNEGSKA, per germline (reference sequence). CDR3 length equals 17 residues. Germline trimming cut 3 bases from V and 0 bases from J; bases unmatched to any gene: 9. The CDR3 region has the DNA TGCAGTGCTAGTGCCGGGACAGGGATTAATAGCAATCAGCCCCAGCATTTT. Protein product: CSASAGTGINSNQPQHF.

In its sample, this clonotype was seen many times. This chain joins TRBV5-1 and TRBJ2-1; the match to TRBD1 covers 11 bases. J was trimmed by 4 bases and V by 2 bases; bases with no gene match: 5. Germline CDR1 and CDR2: SGHRS and YFSETQ. CDR3 length equals 16 residues. CDR3: CASSFRDRGTYNEQFF. The CDR3 region has the DNA TGCGCCAGCAGCTTCCGGGACAGGGGGACGTACAATGAGCAGTTCTTC.

This clonotype came up a few times. The chain joins TRBV20-1 to TRBJ1-2; the D gene is possibly TRBD1 (5 bases). Germline V gives CDR1 DFQATT, CDR2 SNEGSKA (reference sequence). Trimming stripped 4 bases from V and 2 bases from J, with 14 bases between. The CDR3 has 14 residues. This CDR3 reads CSAKRDGGNYGYTF. The CDR3 coding sequence is TGCAGTGCTAAACGGGACGGAGGAAACTATGGCTACACCTTC.

This clonotype occurred a few times. The rearrangement links TRBV28 to TRBJ1-2; a weak D match, TRBD1 (5 bases). Germline lookup yields CDR1 MDHEN and CDR2 SYDVKM. Trimming cost V 4 bases and J 6 bases, with 12 bases left between them. The CDR3 totals 13 residues. Written as DNA, the CDR3 is TGTGCCAGCAGTTCCCTCCCGGGGGATGGCTACACCTTC. It encodes CASSSLPGDGYTF.

This clonotype was counted at least ten times. This chain joins TRBV6-5 and TRBJ2-3, with D unresolved. CDR3 size: 16 residues. The ends were cut back, 0 bases at V and 2 bases at J, with 12 bases in the middle. Germline V gives CDR1 MNHEY, CDR2 SVGAGI. CDR3 residues: CASSYSSIGLTDTQYF. DNA of the CDR3: TGTGCCAGCAGTTACTCGAGTATTGGGCTCACAGATACGCAGTATTTT.

This clonotype has a count of ten or more. The chain joins TRBV6-2 or TRBV6-3 to TRBJ2-1, with D unresolved. The V gene lost 4 bases and the J gene lost 2 bases, with 12 bases spanning the gap. CDR1 and CDR2 (germline): MNHEY, SVGEGT. The CDR3 spans 15 residues. CDR3 region: CASSLSLGAYNEQFF. The CDR3 DNA reads TGTGCCAGCAGTTTGTCACTGGGCGCCTACAATGAGCAGTTCTTC.

Many counts were recorded for this clonotype. The chain is built from TRBV2 and TRBJ2-7; 13 nucleotides match TRBD2. The CDR3 contains 17 residues. J lost 0 bases, V lost 4 bases, and 6 bases had no gene match. Per germline, CDR1 SNHLY and CDR2 FYNNEI. CDR3 in DNA: TGTGCCAGCAGTGGGACTAGCGGGGGAAGGAGCTCCTACGAGCAGTACTTC. Encoded protein: CASSGTSGGRSSYEQYF.

The rearrangement joins TRBV27 to TRBJ2-1; the match to TRBD2 covers 9 bases. The V gene's germline CDR1 is MNHEY and CDR2 SMNVEV (reference sequence). The CDR3 spans 17 residues. V lost 2 bases and J lost 7; bases outside the gene matches: 12. CDR3 sequence reads: CASSLSGLAGISNEQFF. In DNA, the CDR3 is TGTGCCAGCAGTTTAAGCGGGCTAGCGGGAATTTCGAATGAGCAGTTCTTC.

This clonotype was picked up many times. The chain links TRBV20-1 to TRBJ2-1; TRBD1 agrees at 7 bases. Germline assignment: CDR1 DFQATT and CDR2 SNEGSKA (reference sequence). The junction had 17 bases not matched to a gene; V was cut back by 0 bases and J by 3 bases. The CDR3 runs to 19 residues. The CDR3 sequence: CSAREDRIRQGYFYNEQFF. CDR3 sequence (DNA): TGCAGTGCTAGAGAAGACCGCATTAGACAGGGCTACTTCTACAATGAGCAGTTCTTC.

This clonotype was seen only a few times. The J gene is TRBJ2-5, the V gene TRBV28; TRBD2 matches at 7 bases. Germline trimming cut 7 bases from V and 5 bases from J; bases unmatched to any gene: 7. The CDR3 covers 13 residues. Germline assignment: CDR1 MDHEN and CDR2 SYDVKM. The CDR3 sequence: CASMGGGKETQYF. In nucleotides, the CDR3 is TGTGCCAGCATGGGGGGGGGGAAGGAGACCCAGTACTTC.

The V and J genes are TRBV30 and TRBJ1-5; weak D call: TRBD1 (5 bases). The CDR3 runs 13 residues. Germline V gene lookup returns CDR1 GTSNPN and CDR2 SVGIG (reference sequence). The V end was cut by 1 base, the J end by 6 bases, with 10 bases between. The CDR3 loop reads CAWSGRERQPQHF. For the CDR3, the DNA is TGTGCCTGGAGTGGCAGGGAACGTCAGCCCCAGCATTTT.

This chain joins TRBV7-2 and TRBJ2-3; 8 bases align to TRBD2. This CDR3 has 15 amino acids. Looked up from germline, CDR1 is SGHTA and CDR2 is FQGNSA. J lost 8 bases, V lost 5 bases, and 12 bases had no gene match. The chain's CDR3 is CASSLGGGSGGTQYF. Here the CDR3 DNA reads TGTGCCAGCAGCCTCGGGGGGGGGTCGGGGGGTACGCAGTATTTT. Variable domain in full (rest from reference TRBV7-2 and TRBJ2-3): GAGVSQSPSNKVTEKGKDVELRCDPISGHTALYWYRQSLGQGLEFLIYFQGNSAPDKSGLPSDRFSAERTGGSVSTLTIQRTQQEDSAVYLCASSLGGGSGGTQYFGPGTRLTVL.

This clonotype occurred many times. The rearrangement uses TRBV28 and TRBJ2-1; 12 bases match TRBD2. With 2 bases clipped from V and 8 bases from J, the junction kept 1 base outside the gene matches. The CDR3 has 14 amino acids. Germline-derived CDR1 and CDR2 are MDHEN and SYDVKM. The CDR3 protein is CASSLLAGGHEQFF. The CDR3 DNA sequence: TGTGCCAGCAGTTTACTAGCGGGAGGGCATGAGCAGTTCTTC.

This clonotype was counted ten times or more. One end of the junction varies from germline; a read error may be responsible. This chain links TRBV20-1 with TRBJ2-2; 13 positions match TRBD2. Germline loops: CDR1 DFQATT, CDR2 SNEGSKA (reference sequence). The CDR3 has 16 residues. Here the CDR3 reads CSARSGLAGNSGELFF. Here the CDR3 DNA reads TGCAGTGCTAGATCGGGACTAGCGGGGAACAGCGGGGAGCTGTTTTTT.

The table lists this clonotype with many counts. The V call is TRBV7-8, the J call TRBJ2-1, with a possible D match to TRBD1 (5 bases). V dropped 3 bases and J dropped 8 bases, with 17 bases sitting between them. Looked up from germline, CDR1 is SGHVS and CDR2 is FQNEAQ. The CDR3 spans 15 residues. CDR3 DNA sequence: TGTGCCAGCAGCTTCGCCAGGGTGTTTGGCGATGAGCAGTTCTTC. As protein: CASSFARVFGDEQFF.

The table lists this clonotype with many counts. CDR3 sequence reads: CATSSSGVFYEQFF. DNA for the CDR3: TGTGCCACCAGTTCTAGCGGGGTGTTTTATGAGCAGTTCTTC. The chain couples TRBV24-1 to TRBJ2-1; 9 bases are a match to TRBD2. V gave up 6 bases and J gave up 8 bases; unmatched junction bases: 7. CDR3 length: 14 residues. Germline CDR1 is KGHDR and CDR2 is SFDVKD.

This clonotype was recorded many times. The chain has TRBV5-1 and TRBJ2-1, with TRBD1 matching over 9 bases. The ends lost 4 bases at V and 9 bases at J; junction bases unmatched: 5. Germline V lookup: CDR1 SGHRS, CDR2 YFSETQ. CDR3 length equals 13 residues. Here the CDR3 DNA reads TGCGCCAGCAGCGGGGACAGGGTTGGTGAGCAGTTCTTC. Amino acid sequence: CASSGDRVGEQFF.

This clonotype has ten or more counts. The rearrangement joins TRBV7-3 to TRBJ2-2, with 11 bases fitting TRBD1. The CDR3 contains 15 residues. J lost 4 bases, V lost 3 bases, and 1 base had no gene match. Germline CDR1 reads SGHTA; CDR2 reads FQGTGA. The CDR3 here is CASSLDRGRTGELFF. For the CDR3, the DNA is TGTGCCAGCAGCTTGGACAGGGGGCGCACCGGGGAGCTGTTTTTT.

The sample holds a few counts of this clonotype. This sequence joins TRBV5-6 and TRBJ2-7; 8 bases map to TRBD1. Trimming cost V 0 bases and J 5 bases; bases outside gene matches: 7. Germline lookup yields CDR1 SGHDT and CDR2 YYEEEE. The CDR3 consists of 15 residues. The CDR3 is CASSLAVGTGHEQYF. The CDR3 bases are TGTGCCAGCAGCTTGGCCGTAGGGACAGGACACGAGCAGTACTTC.

About this clonotype: This CDR3 fails to terminate in the conserved phenylalanine or tryptophan, so it likely reflects a read error. The rearrangement links TRBV11-2 to TRBJ2-1, with D possibly being TRBD2 (6 bases). The CDR3 covers 13 residues. Germline V gene lookup returns CDR1 SGHAT and CDR2 FQNNGV. V was shortened by 1 base and J by 6 bases, with 7 bases between the two germline ends. CDR3 residues: CASSLGTINEQFS. DNA of the CDR3: TGTGCCAGCAGCTTAGGGACTATCAATGAGCAGTTCTCC.

At least ten counts were recorded for this clonotype. This chain joins TRBV5-1 and TRBJ2-2; 7 bases map to TRBD2. The CDR3 length is 14 residues. V gave up 6 bases and J gave up 8 bases; unmatched junction bases: 10. Germline CDR1 and CDR2: SGHRS and YFSETQ. In DNA form, the CDR3 reads TGCGCCAGCACCGGGACTATCGCCCCGGGGGAGCTGTTTTTT. It yields the protein CASTGTIAPGELFF.

This clonotype was counted ten times or more. This chain uses TRBV28 with TRBJ2-5; D is perhaps TRBD2 (5 bases). The germline V and J ends were trimmed by 6 bases and 2 bases, with 13 bases remaining between them. The germline CDR1 and CDR2 sequences are MDHEN and SYDVKM. The CDR3 runs 14 residues. The CDR3 region is CASRTAGWQETQYF. The CDR3 DNA is TGTGCCAGCAGGACGGCGGGTTGGCAAGAGACCCAGTACTTC.

In this sample, this clonotype turned up many times. The chain joins TRBV12-3 or TRBV12-4 to TRBJ2-2; tentative D call: TRBD1 (6 bases). Trimming pared 5 bases from V and 0 bases from J, leaving 16 bases between. The CDR3 runs to 17 residues. As DNA, the CDR3 is TGTGCCAGCAGTCGTTTCAGGGGATTCGCGAACACCGGGGAGCTGTTTTTT. It translates to CASSRFRGFANTGELFF.

This clonotype was detected many times. At one end the junction does not follow the germline gene, possibly because of a read error. The chain links TRBV11-1 to TRBJ2-3, with D possibly being TRBD2 (7 bases). This CDR3 is 19 amino acids long. Looked up from germline, CDR1 is SGHAT and CDR2 is FQDESV (reference sequence). The CDR3: CASSLGGGARHRSTDTQYF. DNA of the CDR3: TGTGCCAGCAGTTTAGGAGGGGGGGCCCGTCATCGTAGCACAGATACGCAGTATTTT.

This clonotype was seen repeatedly, ten times or more. This chain joins TRBV10-2 and TRBJ2-1; 10 bases align to TRBD2. J was trimmed by 2 bases and V by 6 bases; bases with no gene match: 4. CDR1 and CDR2 from the germline V gene are WSHSY and SAAADI. The CDR3 contains 15 residues. CDR3 region: CASSRTSGAYNEQFF. As DNA, the CDR3 is TGCGCCAGCAGCCGCACTAGCGGGGCCTACAATGAGCAGTTCTTC.

This clonotype was counted ten times or more. The chain combines TRBV20-1 with TRBJ1-2, with 9 nucleotides matching TRBD1. Trimming took 3 bases from V and 2 from J; bases not matched to a gene: 1. CDR1 is DFQATT and CDR2 is SNEGSKA in the germline V gene (reference sequence). The CDR3 runs 13 residues. This chain's CDR3 is CSARDRGNYGYTF. Written as DNA, the CDR3 is TGCAGTGCTAGGGACAGGGGAAACTATGGCTACACCTTC.

In this sample, this clonotype turned up a few times. The V and J genes are TRBV10-2 and TRBJ2-7; possible D gene TRBD1, 6 bases. The V gene lost 11 bases and the J gene lost 12 bases, with 14 bases spanning the gap. The CDR3 has 9 residues. The germline CDR1 and CDR2 sequences are WSHSY and SAAADI. In DNA, the CDR3 is TGCGCCTATACACAGGGCGGGTACTTC. Translation: CAYTQGGYF.

This clonotype was counted ten times or more. The chain has TRBV12-3 or TRBV12-4 and TRBJ1-3, with no clear D. The CDR3 is 14 amino acids. V was pared by 1 base and J by 4 bases, with 8 bases between. The CDR3 coding sequence is TGTGCCAGCAGTTTAGGGGTTTGGGGAAACACCATATATTTT. Its protein product is CASSLGVWGNTIYF.

At least ten counts were recorded for this clonotype. The gene calls are TRBV28 and TRBJ1-6, with 7 bases fitting TRBD1. The germline V gene has CDR1 MDHEN and CDR2 SYDVKM. The CDR3 runs to 16 residues. After removal of 6 bases from V and 1 base from J, the junction contained 6 bases not matched to a gene. CDR3 bases: TGTGCCAGCAGCTTTACAGGGGCGTCCTATAATTCACCCCTCCACTTT. Amino acid sequence: CASSFTGASYNSPLHF. The full variable domain, rest sourced from reference TRBV28 and TRBJ1-6, is DVKVTQSSRYLVKRTGEKVFLECVQDMDHENMFWYRQDPGLGLRLIYFSYDVKMKEKGDIPEGYSVSREKKERFSLILESASTNQTSMYLCASSFTGASYNSPLHFGNGTRLTVT.